A selection of T cell receptor beta chains follows, all from one sample in a study of blood T cells in healthy people across ages. TCRdb ran MiXCR on the 5' RACE reads and lists one entry per CDR3 protein. The sample lists approximately 800,000 distinct CDR3 sequences, around 34% seen once, with over 10% in the top ten. Sequencing was performed on blood. The receptors stem from a man aged 18 to 30 in good health. The CDR3 runs from the conserved cysteine through the conserved F or W. A D gene is named only where the DNA matches it firmly. Rows give clone size only sometimes, using once, few, many, or a class for an expanded clone.

CAISAQSYGYTF | TGTGCCATCAGTGCACAGTCCTATGGCTACACCTTC | TRBJ1-2 | . | TRBV10-3 | 12 | few
CASTRTGGREKLFF | TGTGCCAGCACCCGGACAGGGGGAAGGGAAAAACTGTTTTTT | TRBJ1-4 | TRBD1 | TRBV27 | 14 | .
CASSEVRQGASDTQYF | TGTGCCAGCAGTGAAGTAAGACAGGGGGCTTCAGATACGCAGTATTTT | TRBJ2-3 | TRBD1 | TRBV2 | 16 | few
CSVGVRGYEQYF | TGCAGCGTTGGGGTGCGGGGGTACGAGCAGTACTTC | TRBJ2-7 | TRBD2 | TRBV29-1 | 12 | few
CASSLRRGDSYNEQFF | TGTGCCAGCAGTTTACGACGGGGGGACTCCTACAATGAGCAGTTCTTC | TRBJ2-1 | TRBD2 | TRBV12-3/TRBV12-4 | 16 | few
CASSHPTGKGNEQYF | TGTGCCAGCAGCCACCCGACAGGGAAGGGCAATGAGCAGTACTTC | TRBJ2-7 | TRBD1 | TRBV27 | 15 | .
CASRAGGSKQFF | TGTGCCAGCAGGGCCGGGGGAAGCAAGCAGTTCTTC | TRBJ2-1 | . | TRBV12-3/TRBV12-4 | 12 | .
CSVIDRVDGYTF | TGCAGCGTTATCGACAGGGTCGATGGCTACACCTTC | TRBJ1-2 | TRBD1 | TRBV29-1 | 12 | .
CASRYRLADSYEQYF | TGTGCCAGCAGATACCGACTAGCGGATTCCTACGAGCAGTACTTC | TRBJ2-7 | TRBD2 | TRBV5-5 | 15 | .
CASSQGPGQVRYNEQYF | TGTGCCAGCAGCCAAGGCCCGGGACAGGTCAGATACAATGAGCAGTACTTC | TRBJ2-7 | TRBD1 | TRBV4-2 | 17 | .
CAISESRTEQYF | TGTGCCATCAGTGAGTCGCGGACGGAGCAGTACTTC | TRBJ2-4 | . | TRBV10-3 | 12 | few
CASSFAILPDTQYF | TGCGCCAGCAGCTTCGCCATTCTCCCCGATACGCAGTATTTT | TRBJ2-3 | . | TRBV5-1 | 14 | .
CASSQELAPTGGYTF | TGTGCCAGCAGCCAAGAGTTAGCCCCAACCGGGGGCTACACCTTC | TRBJ1-2 | . | TRBV14 | 15 | few
CATSSGTLNTEAFF | TGTGCCACCTCCAGCGGGACACTGAACACTGAAGCTTTCTTT | TRBJ1-1 | . | TRBV24-1 | 14 | few
CASSQESTINEQFF | TGTGCCAGCAGCCAAGAGTCCACTATAAATGAGCAGTTCTTC | TRBJ2-1 | . | TRBV14 | 14 | many
CASSVVRGGGIQYF | TGTGCCAGCAGCGTAGTCCGGGGCGGAGGCATTCAGTACTTC | TRBJ2-4 | . | TRBV7-2 | 14 | .
CASSSDRGADEQYF | TGTGCCAGCAGCTCCGACAGGGGGGCGGATGAGCAGTACTTC | TRBJ2-7 | TRBD1 | TRBV7-2 | 14 | .
CASSQDRRGTQYF | TGCGCCAGCAGCCAAGATCGTAGGGGTACCCAGTACTTC | TRBJ2-5 | . | TRBV4-3 | 13 | .
CASSSPGATDTQYF | TGTGCCAGCAGTTCCCCAGGGGCTACAGATACGCAGTATTTT | TRBJ2-3 | . | TRBV6-5 | 14 | .
CSEGQGMNTEAFF | TGCAGCGAAGGACAGGGGATGAACACTGAAGCTTTCTTT | TRBJ1-1 | TRBD1 | TRBV20-1 | 13 | few
CASSLARDSLQETQYF | TGCGCCAGCAGCTTGGCCCGGGACTCACTCCAAGAGACCCAGTACTTC | TRBJ2-5 | . | TRBV5-1 | 16 | few
CASSPASVDTQYF | TGTGCCAGCAGCCCCGCCTCGGTGGATACGCAGTATTTT | TRBJ2-3 | . | TRBV6-2/TRBV6-3 | 13 | few
CASTRWGSDEQYF | TGTGCCAGCACCCGGTGGGGCAGTGACGAGCAGTACTTC | TRBJ2-7 | . | TRBV7-2 | 13 | .
CASIPMDRGALGGQYF | TGTGCCAGCATCCCTATGGACCGGGGGGCCTTAGGGGGGCAGTACTTC | TRBJ2-7 | . | TRBV27 | 16 | .
CASILTSGGQETQYF | TGTGCCAGCATCCTCACTAGCGGGGGACAAGAGACCCAGTACTTC | TRBJ2-5 | TRBD2 | TRBV25-1 | 15 | .
CASSPPRFDTQYF | TGTGCCAGCAGTCCTCCGCGATTTGATACGCAGTATTTT | TRBJ2-3 | . | TRBV28 | 13 | few
CAGSPGTNGAYEQYF | TGCGCCGGCAGCCCCGGGACAAACGGGGCCTACGAGCAGTACTTC | TRBJ2-7 | . | TRBV4-1 | 15 | .
CSAGPDSYEQYF | TGCAGTGCCGGACCGGACTCCTACGAGCAGTACTTC | TRBJ2-7 | . | TRBV20-1 | 12 | .
CATSSRDNCEQYF | TGTGCCACCAGCAGTCGGGACAACTGCGAGCAGTACTTC | TRBJ2-7 | . | TRBV15 | 13 | .
CASSLSGGPNNEQFF | TGTGCCAGCAGCTTGTCAGGGGGTCCAAACAATGAGCAGTTCTTC | TRBJ2-1 | TRBD1 | TRBV7-2 | 15 | few
CASSAPPQETQYF | TGTGCCAGCAGCGCCCCTCCCCAAGAGACCCAGTACTTC | TRBJ2-5 | . | TRBV7-2 | 13 | .
CASSYATEAFF | TGTGCCAGCAGCTACGCTACTGAAGCTTTCTTT | TRBJ1-1 | . | TRBV14 | 11 | many
CASSPPWGAGAARTDTQYF | TGTGCCAGCAGCCCACCCTGGGGGGCAGGGGCCGCACGTACAGATACGCAGTATTTT | TRBJ2-3 | . | TRBV7-9 | 19 | .
CASSQEGGPITEKLFF | TGCGCCAGCAGCCAAGAGGGGGGTCCTATTACTGAAAAACTGTTTTTT | TRBJ1-4 | . | TRBV4-3 | 16 | .
CASSRGRQTTDTQYF | TGCGCCAGCAGTAGGGGAAGACAGACAACAGATACGCAGTATTTT | TRBJ2-3 | . | TRBV4-3 | 15 | once
CAAGQGEGYTF | TGTGCCGCCGGACAGGGGGAAGGCTACACCTTC | TRBJ1-2 | TRBD1 | TRBV10-3 | 11 | few
CASSLNATPDTQYF | TGTGCCAGCAGTTTAAATGCCACACCAGATACGCAGTATTTT | TRBJ2-3 | . | TRBV12-3/TRBV12-4 | 14 | .
CTSSPGQGGYEQYF | TGTACTAGCAGCCCCGGACAGGGGGGCTACGAGCAGTACTTC | TRBJ2-7 | TRBD1 | TRBV7-7 | 14 | .
CASSQGGQAAYEQYF | TGTGCCAGCAGCCAAGGTGGGCAAGCAGCCTACGAGCAGTACTTC | TRBJ2-7 | . | TRBV4-2 | 15 | once
CSASGGPYNEQFF | TGCAGTGCTAGTGGGGGGCCCTACAATGAGCAGTTCTTC | TRBJ2-1 | . | TRBV20-1 | 13 | .
CSVEKDGDNEKLFF | TGCAGCGTTGAAAAGGACGGGGATAATGAAAAACTGTTTTTT | TRBJ1-4 | . | TRBV29-1 | 14 | many
CSVTQGHEQYF | TGCAGTGTAACGCAGGGGCACGAGCAGTACTTC | TRBJ2-7 | . | TRBV20-1 | 11 | .